The rows below give T cell receptor beta chains drawn from one sample of a study of T cell changes during pregnancy in multiple sclerosis. Profiling relied on immunoSEQ multiplex PCR, and the TCRdb table lists in-frame clones only, not all of them. The sample has tens of thousands of clones; just over 90% are singletons. The sequencing here drew on CD4+ T cells from peripheral blood mononuclear cells, taken after pregnancy. The receptors come from a female donor in good health, enrolled as a control in a pregnancy study. Each CDR3 is given with its conserved first and last residue. The order of the fields is CDR3 DNA, CDR3 protein, D gene, J gene, clone size, V gene. A D gene is named only where the DNA matches it firmly. For some rows the clone size is stated as once, few or many, or as a class when expanded; others skip it.

TGCGCCAGCAGCTCTGGCCTAGGGGGCGATGGCTACACCTTC,CASSSGLGGDGYTF,TRBD1,TRBJ1-2,NA,TRBV5-1
TGCGCCAGCAGTGAGACGGGGACTAGATCAGGCGAGCAGTACTTC,CASSETGTRSGEQYF,TRBD2,TRBJ2-7,NA,TRBV10-2
TGTGCCAGCAGTCCCTGGACCTGGAAGGGGTCCTATGGCTACACCTTC,CASSPWTWKGSYGYTF,NA,TRBJ1-2,few,TRBV2
TGTGCCACCAGCAGAGGGGGGGGACCTTTCAATGAGCAGTTCTTC,CATSRGGGPFNEQFF,TRBD2,TRBJ2-1,NA,TRBV15
TGTGCCAGCAGTCCATTTGGAACAGGGTCCTACGAGCAGTACTTC,CASSPFGTGSYEQYF,NA,TRBJ2-7,NA,TRBV28
TGTGCCAGCAGCTTATACGGGGGGCAAAATCAGCCCCAGCATTTT,CASSLYGGQNQPQHF,NA,TRBJ1-5,NA,TRBV7-2
TGTGCCAGCAGCTTCGGGACAGGGGTCTTTAACTATGGCTACACCTTC,CASSFGTGVFNYGYTF,TRBD1,TRBJ1-2,once,TRBV5-4
TGTGCCAGCAGCTTGGCAGGGGGCTTTGAAAAACTGTTTTTT,CASSLAGGFEKLFF,TRBD1,TRBJ1-4,medium-sized,TRBV5-6
TGTGCCAGCAAAAGGGGCAGCGCCGTTTTATTGGCTTTCTTT,CASKRGSAVLLAFF,NA,TRBJ1-1,NA,TRBV28
TGTGCCAGCACCGGACAGAGGGTTTTCGGTTACTCCTTC,CASTGQRVFGYSF,NA,TRBJ1-2,NA,TRBV9